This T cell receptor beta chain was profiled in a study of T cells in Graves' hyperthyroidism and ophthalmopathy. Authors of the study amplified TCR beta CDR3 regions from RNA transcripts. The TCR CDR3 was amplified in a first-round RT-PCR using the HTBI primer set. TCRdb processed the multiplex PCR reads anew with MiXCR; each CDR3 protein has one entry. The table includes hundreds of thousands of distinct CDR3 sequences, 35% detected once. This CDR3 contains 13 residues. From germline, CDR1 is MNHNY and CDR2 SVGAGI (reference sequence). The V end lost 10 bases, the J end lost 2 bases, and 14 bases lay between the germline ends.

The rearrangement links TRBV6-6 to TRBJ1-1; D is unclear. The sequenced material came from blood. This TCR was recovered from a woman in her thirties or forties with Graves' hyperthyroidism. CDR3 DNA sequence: TGTGCCACCGGATTTCACAGCAACACTGAAGCTTTCTTT. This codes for CATGFHSNTEAFF.